Below, 28 T cell receptor beta chains from the same sample are listed, as sequenced in a study of tumor and adjacent non-tumor tissue in lung cancer. No cell sorting was done before RNA was extracted from the tissue. TCRbeta libraries were built with three rounds of nested PCR, modified from ARM-PCR. Each CDR3 protein gets one entry after TCRdb re-called the multiplex PCR reads with MiXCR. The sample lists under 150,000 distinct CDR3 sequences; 60% to 70% were seen once. The sample consisted of lung tumor tissue. These receptors were collected from a man in his 60s with small cell lung cancer.

As concerns this clonotype: Sequence at one end of the junction differs from germline and may be a read error. The chain employs TRBV6-1 and TRBJ1-5; 8 positions agree with TRBD1. Germline values: CDR1 MNHNS, CDR2 SASEGT. This CDR3 contains 14 residues. CDR3 in DNA: TGTGTCAGCAGTGAGGCAGGGGGCAATCAGCCCCAACATTTT. Translation: CVSSEAGGNQPQHF.

About this clonotype itself: A much bigger clone sits one base away, suggesting this may be a read error. This chain links TRBV29-1 with TRBJ2-5, with D unresolved. The CDR3 has 12 amino acids. Germline loops: CDR1 SQVTM, CDR2 ANQGSEA. The chain's CDR3 is CSVGQFGETQNF. The CDR3 DNA sequence: TGCAGCGTTGGGCAATTTGGAGAGACCCAGAACTTC.

This clonotype was seen a single time. As the CDR3 is not closed by the conserved phenylalanine or tryptophan, this likely results from a read error. The chain carries TRBV5-6 and TRBJ2-1; TRBD2 agrees at 7 bases. The J call is in doubt because the DNA end fits TRBJ2-5 better. This CDR3 region has 13 residues. The germline gives CDR1 SGHDT, CDR2 YYEEEE. The CDR3 region has the DNA TGTGCCAGCAGCTGGGACTACGGAGAGACCCAGTACTTA. This encodes CASSWDYGETQYL.

The rearrangement uses TRBV11-1 and TRBJ2-1, with 7 bases fitting TRBD2. The germline V gene has CDR1 SGHAT and CDR2 FQDESV (reference sequence). This CDR3 contains 15 residues. V lost 7 bases, J lost 5 bases, and 11 bases stayed unmatched. The CDR3 DNA reads as TGTGCCAGCAACACCCTACAGCGGGGCAACAATGAGCAGTTCTTC. This encodes CASNTLQRGNNEQFF.

This clonotype has at least ten counts. The chain combines TRBV5-1 with TRBJ2-2, with D tentatively TRBD1 (5 bases). Germline V lookup: CDR1 SGHRS, CDR2 YFSETQ. The V end was cut by 4 bases, the J end by 9 bases, with 19 bases between. CDR3 length: 15 amino acids. CDR3 DNA: TGCGCCAGCAGCCAAGATTCGGCGACAGTCCGGGAGCTGTTTTTT. Translation gives CASSQDSATVRELFF.

With respect to this clonotype: At one boundary the junction diverges from the germline segment, which might be a read error. The rearrangement uses TRBV6-1 and TRBJ1-1; D gene uncertain. Germline V gives CDR1 MNHNS, CDR2 SASEGT. This CDR3 has 12 amino acids. CDR3 DNA sequence: TGTGCCTGCATGGAAACTAACACAGAAGCTTTCTTT. This encodes CACMETNTEAFF.

As regards this clonotype: In this CDR3 the conserved last residue, phenylalanine or tryptophan, is missing, so a read error is likely. This chain connects TRBV20-1 to TRBJ2-3, with 10 positions matching TRBD2. Germline assignment: CDR1 DFQATT and CDR2 SNEGSKA (reference sequence). This CDR3 spans 14 amino acids. CDR3 in DNA: TGCAGTGCTAGAGATCAAAGCGGGAGGGATACCCAGTATCTT. Its translation: CSARDQSGRDTQYL.

This clonotype was observed many times. The gene calls are TRBV29-1 and TRBJ1-2; TRBD1 matches at 12 bases. CDR1 is SQVTM and CDR2 is ANQGSEA in the germline V gene. V lost 2 bases, J lost 6 bases, and 4 bases stayed unmatched. The CDR3 length is 14 residues. CDR3 sequence: CSVEPGQGANGYTF. The CDR3 DNA reads as TGCAGCGTTGAACCGGGACAGGGGGCGAATGGCTACACCTTC. Variable domain in full (rest from reference TRBV29-1 and TRBJ1-2): SAVISQKPSRDICQRGTSLTIQCQVDSQVTMMFWYRQQPGQSLTLIATANQGSEATYESGFVIDKFPISRPNLTFSTLTVSNMSPEDSSIYLCSVEPGQGANGYTFGSGTRLTVV.

A few counts support this clonotype. This chain links TRBV28 with TRBJ1-5, with 9 bases lining up with TRBD1. The CDR3 length is 16 residues. The V and J ends lost 6 bases and 6 bases, in that order; junction bases with no gene match: 12. Germline V gene lookup returns CDR1 MDHEN and CDR2 SYDVKM. Here the CDR3 DNA reads TGTGCCAGCAGGCACAGGACAGGGGACTTTGGTCAGCCCCAGCATTTT. This codes for CASRHRTGDFGQPQHF.

As regards this clonotype: The CDR3 does not close with the conserved phenylalanine or tryptophan, likely indicating a read error. The rearrangement uses TRBV12-3 or TRBV12-4 and TRBJ2-1; D remains ambiguous. V lost 8 bases to trimming and J lost 11 bases, with 16 bases between them. The CDR3 has 12 residues. The CDR3 nucleotides are TGTGCCAGCGCAATCGGTTTCGGACAGCAGTTCTCC. This gives the protein CASAIGFGQQFS.

The chain is built from TRBV11-1 and TRBJ2-5, with TRBD2 identical over 12 bases. The germline gives CDR1 SGHAT, CDR2 FQDESV (reference sequence). V lost 7 bases and J lost 14; bases outside the gene matches: 17. The CDR3 loop spans 15 amino acids. In DNA form, the CDR3 reads TGTGCCAGCACCGCGACTAGCGGGAGAGGCGAGACCCGTTACTTC. It encodes CASTATSGRGETRYF.

The sample holds one count of this clonotype. One end of the junction is discordant with germline, which a read error may explain. The chain joins TRBV11-2 to TRBJ2-7; D gene ambiguous. Germline V gives CDR1 SGHAT, CDR2 FQNNGV. The CDR3 is 12 amino acids. Here the CDR3 reads CTSTLDPWGQYF. Written as DNA, the CDR3 is TGTACCAGCACCTTAGATCCTTGGGGTCAGTACTTC.

The sample holds a few counts of this clonotype. This may be a read error, as it is one base from a much larger clone. Without the conserved terminal phenylalanine or tryptophan, this CDR3 likely stems from a read error. V is TRBV4-2 and J is TRBJ2-1, with TRBD2 matching 8 bases. The CDR3 contains 17 residues. Germline CDR1 is LGHNA and CDR2 is YNFKEQ. V shed 2 bases, J shed 5 bases, and the junction held 11 bases outside the gene matches. CDR3 sequence: CASSQNSQRESNNEQFL. CDR3 DNA: TGTGCCAGCAGCCAAAATAGCCAGCGGGAGTCCAACAATGAGCAGTTCCTC.

Comments on this clonotype: One end of the junction is discordant with germline, which a read error may explain. The J gene is TRBJ2-3, the V gene TRBV5-1; TRBD1 agrees at 7 bases. This CDR3 is 14 amino acids long. Germline V CDR1 and CDR2: SGHRS, YFSETQ. DNA for the CDR3: TGCGCCAGCAGCCCGAGACAGGGCGAAGATACGCAGTGTTTT. Translating it yields CASSPRQGEDTQCF.

The sample holds one count of this clonotype. The CDR3 does not close with the conserved phenylalanine or tryptophan, likely indicating a read error. This chain links TRBV12-5 with TRBJ2-3; TRBD2 matches 10 bases. Germline values: CDR1 LGHNT, CDR2 FRNRAP. Trimming removed 4 bases from V and 0 bases from J; junction bases left unmatched: 4. This CDR3 contains 16 residues. CDR3 sequence reads: CASGYGLAVSTDTQYI. CDR3 bases: TGTGCTAGTGGTTATGGACTAGCGGTTAGCACAGATACGCAGTATATT.

V usage is TRBV10-3 and J usage is TRBJ2-7; 11 positions agree with TRBD2. Trimming at V came to 6 bases and at J to 1 base, leaving 14 bases not matched to a gene. This CDR3 comprises 18 residues. Looked up from germline, CDR1 is ENHRY and CDR2 is SYGVKD. The CDR3 reads CAISPGSSGRVTSYEQYV. The CDR3 DNA reads TGTGCCATCAGCCCCGGGAGTAGCGGGAGGGTTACATCCTACGAGCAGTACGTC.

In regard to this clonotype: A read error may account for a junction end that differs from germline. The chain has TRBV5-1 and TRBJ2-3; tentatively, D is TRBD2 (6 bases). The CDR3 has 17 amino acids. Germline CDR1 reads SGHRS; CDR2 reads YFSETQ. The CDR3 reads CASSLALGGTSTYTQYF. The CDR3 nucleotides are TGCGCCAGCAGCTTGGCCCTCGGTGGAACTAGCACATATACGCAGTATTTT.

This clonotype was detected many times. As DNA, the CDR3 is TGTGCCAGCAGTGTTGAGAGAAGTCAGCCCCAGCATTTT. It codes for CASSVERSQPQHF. The chain is built from TRBV6-1 and TRBJ1-5; no reliable D call. Germline loops: CDR1 MNHNS, CDR2 SASEGT. The CDR3 is 13 amino acids. The V end lost 4 bases, the J end lost 6 bases, and 10 bases lay between the germline ends.

On this clonotype itself: A read error is possible here, since a much larger clone lies one base away. The gene calls are TRBV6-5 and TRBJ1-2, with D tentatively TRBD1 (5 bases). The CDR3 spans 11 residues. CDR1 and CDR2 (germline): MNHEY, SVGAGI. The DNA for the CDR3 is TGTGGCGCACGGGGCACCTATGGCTACATCTTC. This encodes CGARGTYGYIF.

On this clonotype: This may stem from a read error, because a much larger clone lies one nucleotide away. This chain joins TRBV27 and TRBJ2-1, with unresolved D. CDR1 and CDR2 from the germline V gene are MNHEY and SMNVEV (reference sequence). The CDR3 extends over 14 amino acids. The CDR3 here is CASSRSASYNEQLF. The CDR3 bases are TGTGCCAGCAGCCGTTCAGCCTCCTACAATGAGCAGCTCTTC.

In regard to this clonotype: This may stem from a read error, because a much larger clone lies one nucleotide away. The V call is TRBV20-1, the J call TRBJ2-7; TRBD2 matches at 9 bases. CDR3 length: 14 residues. Germline-derived CDR1 and CDR2 are DFQATT and SNEGSKA (reference sequence). The CDR3 here is CSPRDPSGIDEQYF. The CDR3 DNA sequence: TGCAGTCCTAGAGATCCTAGCGGGATAGACGAGCAGTACTTC.

A note on this clonotype: Given a much more abundant clone one base away, this may be a read error. The chain recombines TRBV20-1 with TRBJ2-1; D remains unclear. Germline V gene data show CDR1 as DFQATT and CDR2 as SNEGSKA (reference sequence). The CDR3 extends over 14 amino acids. V was shortened by 5 bases and J by 0 bases, with 11 bases between the two germline ends. CDR3 nucleotides: TGCAGTGCTCCCAATCGGGTCTCCTACAATGAGCAGTTCTTC. Translating it yields CSAPNRVSYNEQFF.

Turning to this clonotype: A much larger clone differs from this one at a single base, so this may be a read error. The V call is TRBV6-5, the J call TRBJ2-1; 7 bases align to TRBD2. J gave up 12 bases and V 2 bases, and 4 bases lay outside the gene matches. This CDR3 contains 12 residues. Germline V gene sequence: CDR1 MNHEY, CDR2 SVGAGI. The CDR3: CASSYGGVRQFF. DNA for the CDR3: TGTGCCAGCAGTTACGGGGGGGTAAGGCAGTTCTTC.

Note on this clonotype: One base away lies a much larger clone, so this may be a sequencing read error. In this CDR3 the conserved last residue, phenylalanine or tryptophan, is missing, so a read error is likely. This rearrangement joins TRBV29-1 to TRBJ2-3, with D hard to call. The V end lost 6 bases, the J end lost 4 bases, and 11 bases lay between the germline ends. CDR3 size: 12 residues. Germline CDR1 SQVTM, CDR2 ANQGSEA. The CDR3 DNA is TGCAGCGTGCTGACCGCGGCAGATACGCAGTATGTT. The encoded protein is CSVLTAADTQYV.

This clonotype was counted only a few times. V gene TRBV12-3 or TRBV12-4 combines with J gene TRBJ2-1; 9 bases fit TRBD1. Unmatched junction bases numbered 9, after V lost 5 bases and J lost 4 bases. The CDR3 is 16 residues long. CDR3 protein: CASSHPGQGLYNEQFF. The CDR3 bases are TGTGCCAGCAGTCATCCGGGACAGGGCTTATACAATGAGCAGTTCTTC.

Note on this clonotype: Since a much larger clone is just one base distant, this may be a read error. The chain joins TRBV12-3 or TRBV12-4 to TRBJ2-1; D unclear. The CDR3 runs to 13 residues. The chain's CDR3 is CASSLTSYNERFF. Here the CDR3 DNA reads TGTGCCAGCAGTTTAACGAGCTACAATGAGCGGTTCTTC.

The J gene is TRBJ2-3, the V gene TRBV4-2; TRBD2 aligns across 12 bases. Germline-derived CDR1 and CDR2 are LGHNA and YNFKEQ. This CDR3 contains 18 residues. For the CDR3, the DNA is TGTGTTAGCAGCCAAGACGGACTAGCGGGATCCATCACAGATACGCAGTATTTT. Translated: CVSSQDGLAGSITDTQYF.

Turning to this clonotype: A junction end diverges from the germline sequence, so it may reflect a read error. The rearrangement uses TRBV7-9 and TRBJ2-1; 7 bases agree with TRBD1. The germline V gene encodes CDR1 SEHNR and CDR2 FQNEAQ (reference sequence). CDR3 length: 13 residues. Here the CDR3 reads CASSFTGDNKQFF. CDR3 DNA sequence: TGTGCCAGCAGCTTTACAGGGGACAATAAGCAGTTCTTC.